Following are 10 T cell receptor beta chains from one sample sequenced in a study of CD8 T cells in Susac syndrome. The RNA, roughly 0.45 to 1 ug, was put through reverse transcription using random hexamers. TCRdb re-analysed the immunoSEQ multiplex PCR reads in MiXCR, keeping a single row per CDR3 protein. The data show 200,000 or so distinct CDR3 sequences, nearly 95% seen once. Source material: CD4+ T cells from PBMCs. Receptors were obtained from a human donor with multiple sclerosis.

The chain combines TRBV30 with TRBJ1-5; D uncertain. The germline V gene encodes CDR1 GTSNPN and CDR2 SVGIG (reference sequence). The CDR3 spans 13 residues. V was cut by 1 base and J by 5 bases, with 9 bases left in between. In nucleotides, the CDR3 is TGTGCCTGGAGTGGGAATGATGATCAGCCCCAGCATTTT. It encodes CAWSGNDDQPQHF. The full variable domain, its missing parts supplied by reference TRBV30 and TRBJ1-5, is SQTIHQWPATLVQPVGSPLSLECTVEGTSNPNLYWYRQAAGRGLQLLFYSVGIGQISSEVPQNLSASRPQDRQFILSSKKLLLSDSGFYLCAWSGNDDQPQHFGDGTRLSIL.

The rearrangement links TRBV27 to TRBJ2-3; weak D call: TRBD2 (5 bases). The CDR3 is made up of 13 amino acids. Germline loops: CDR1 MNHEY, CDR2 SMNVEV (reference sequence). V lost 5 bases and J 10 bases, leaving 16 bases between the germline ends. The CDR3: CASSTRGRGAQYF. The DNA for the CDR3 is TGTGCCAGCAGTACCCGAGGGAGAGGCGCGCAGTATTTT.

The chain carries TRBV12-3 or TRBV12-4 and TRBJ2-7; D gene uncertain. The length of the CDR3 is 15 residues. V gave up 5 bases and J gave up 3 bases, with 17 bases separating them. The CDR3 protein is CASSPLGPGVYEQYF. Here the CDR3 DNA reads TGTGCCAGCAGTCCCCTGGGCCCGGGCGTCTACGAGCAGTACTTC.

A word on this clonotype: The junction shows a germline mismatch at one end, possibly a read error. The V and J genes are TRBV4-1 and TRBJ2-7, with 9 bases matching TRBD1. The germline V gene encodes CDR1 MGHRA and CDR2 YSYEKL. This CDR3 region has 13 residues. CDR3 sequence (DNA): TGCGCCAGCAGCCCCCTTACTGGGACAGGGTTTACCTTC. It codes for CASSPLTGTGFTF.

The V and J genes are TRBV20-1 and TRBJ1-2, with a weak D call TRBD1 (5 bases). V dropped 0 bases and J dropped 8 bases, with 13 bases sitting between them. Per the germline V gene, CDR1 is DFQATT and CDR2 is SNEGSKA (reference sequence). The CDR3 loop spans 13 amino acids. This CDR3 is CSARDYRQHGYTF. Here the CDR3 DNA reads TGCAGTGCTAGAGATTACAGGCAACACGGCTACACCTTC.

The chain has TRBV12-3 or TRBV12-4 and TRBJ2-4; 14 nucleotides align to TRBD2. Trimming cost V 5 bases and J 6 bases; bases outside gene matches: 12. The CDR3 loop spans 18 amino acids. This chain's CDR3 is CASSEEGGLAGAGNIQYF. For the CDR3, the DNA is TGTGCCAGCAGTGAAGAGGGGGGACTAGCGGGAGCTGGAAACATTCAGTACTTC.

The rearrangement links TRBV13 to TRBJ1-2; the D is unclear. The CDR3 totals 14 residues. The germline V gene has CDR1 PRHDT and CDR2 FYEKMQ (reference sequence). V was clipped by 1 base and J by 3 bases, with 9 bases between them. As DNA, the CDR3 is TGTGCCAGCAGCTTAGATCGAGGTTACTATGGCTACACCTTC. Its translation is CASSLDRGYYGYTF.

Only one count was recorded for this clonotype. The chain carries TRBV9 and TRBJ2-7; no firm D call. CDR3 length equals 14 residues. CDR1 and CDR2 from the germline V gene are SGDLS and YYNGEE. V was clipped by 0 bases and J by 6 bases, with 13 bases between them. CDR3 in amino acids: CASSVDPNAPEQYF. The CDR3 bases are TGTGCCAGCAGCGTAGACCCGAACGCCCCCGAGCAGTACTTC. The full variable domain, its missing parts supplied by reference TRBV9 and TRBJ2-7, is DSGVTQTPKHLITATGQRVTLRCSPRSGDLSVYWYQQSLDQGLQFLIQYYNGEERAKGNILERFSAQQFPDLHSELNLSSLELGDSALYFCASSVDPNAPEQYFGPGTRLTVT.

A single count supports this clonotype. The chain's CDR3 is CTLYESLTSGGYTF. The CDR3 coding sequence is TGCACCCTATACGAGAGTTTGACCTCCGGTGGCTACACCTTC. This chain links TRBV29-1 with TRBJ1-2; D uncertain. The CDR3 loop spans 14 amino acids. Germline CDR1 SQVTM, CDR2 ANQGSEA.

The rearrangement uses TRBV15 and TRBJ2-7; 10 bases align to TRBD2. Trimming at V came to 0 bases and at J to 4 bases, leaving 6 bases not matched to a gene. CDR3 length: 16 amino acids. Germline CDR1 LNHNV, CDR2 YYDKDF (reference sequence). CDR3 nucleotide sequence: TGTGCCACCAGCAGAGATCGGTCTAGCGGGAGTTACGAGCAGTACTTC. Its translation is CATSRDRSSGSYEQYF.